This T cell receptor beta chain was sequenced for a study of T cell changes during pregnancy in multiple sclerosis. From germline, CDR1 is SGHRS and CDR2 YFSETQ. The CDR3 is 17 amino acids. Trimming removed 3 bases at V and 0 bases at J, with 15 bases between. Libraries were prepared by immunoSEQ multiplex PCR; TCRdb keeps only in-frame clonotypes and omits some of them. The sample has 78,000 or so clones; roughly 94% are singletons. The source of this sequence is a female donor with multiple sclerosis, enrolled in a pregnancy study. Sequenced here: peripheral blood, sampled before pregnancy. This sequence joins TRBV5-1 and TRBJ1-4, with a tentative D call TRBD1 (5 bases). The CDR3 DNA is TGCGCCAGCAGCTCCGGGGGGACTTATGCAACTAATGAAAAACTGTTTTTT. Translating it yields CASSSGGTYATNEKLFF.